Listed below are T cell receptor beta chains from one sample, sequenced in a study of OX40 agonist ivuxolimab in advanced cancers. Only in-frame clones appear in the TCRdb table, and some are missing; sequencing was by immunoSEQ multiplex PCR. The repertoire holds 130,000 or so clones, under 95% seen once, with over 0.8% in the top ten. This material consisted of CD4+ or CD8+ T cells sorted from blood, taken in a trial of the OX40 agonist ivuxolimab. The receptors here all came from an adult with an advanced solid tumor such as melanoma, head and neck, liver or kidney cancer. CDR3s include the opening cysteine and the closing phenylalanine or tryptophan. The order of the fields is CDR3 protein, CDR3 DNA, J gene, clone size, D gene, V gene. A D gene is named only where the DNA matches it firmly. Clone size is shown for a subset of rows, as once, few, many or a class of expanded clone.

CDR3aa: CASTQSGGRETQYF
CDR3nt: TGTGCCAGCACCCAGTCGGGGGGGCGTGAGACCCAGTACTTC
j_gene: TRBJ2-5
abundance: NA
d_gene: TRBD2
v_gene: TRBV6-1

CDR3aa: CASILAANTGELFF
CDR3nt: TGTGCCAGTATACTAGCGGCCAACACCGGGGAGCTGTTTTTT
j_gene: TRBJ2-2
abundance: NA
d_gene: TRBD2
v_gene: TRBV6-1

CDR3aa: CASSFSLRANVLTF
CDR3nt: TGCGCCAGCAGCTTTTCACTCAGGGCCAACGTCCTGACTTTC
j_gene: TRBJ2-6
abundance: NA
d_gene: NA
v_gene: TRBV5-1

CDR3aa: CASSRPGLGGYEQYF
CDR3nt: TGTGCCAGCAGTCGCCCGGGACTAGGAGGGTACGAGCAGTACTTC
j_gene: TRBJ2-7
abundance: NA
d_gene: TRBD2
v_gene: TRBV28

CDR3aa: CASSFNRGAEAFF
CDR3nt: TGTGCCAGCAGCTTTAACAGGGGCGCTGAAGCTTTCTTT
j_gene: TRBJ1-1
abundance: NA
d_gene: TRBD1
v_gene: TRBV11-2

CDR3aa: CASSLDRISIHEQYF
CDR3nt: TGTGCCAGCAGCTTAGACAGGATCAGCATCCACGAGCAGTACTTC
j_gene: TRBJ2-7
abundance: NA
d_gene: NA
v_gene: TRBV7-2

CDR3aa: CASTHSWQGYNEQFF
CDR3nt: TGTGCCAGCACCCACAGCTGGCAGGGTTACAATGAGCAGTTCTTC
j_gene: TRBJ2-1
abundance: NA
d_gene: NA
v_gene: TRBV7-2

CDR3aa: CASSLALRDYGYTF
CDR3nt: TGTGCCAGCAGCTTAGCTCTCAGGGACTATGGCTACACCTTC
j_gene: TRBJ1-2
abundance: NA
d_gene: NA
v_gene: TRBV7-2

CDR3aa: CASSPGGTGVPDTQYF
CDR3nt: TGTGCCAGCAGCCCAGGGGGGACAGGGGTACCAGATACGCAGTATTTT
j_gene: TRBJ2-3
abundance: NA
d_gene: TRBD1
v_gene: TRBV7-2

CDR3aa: CASSERQGDGYTF
CDR3nt: TGTGCCAGCAGTGAACGGCAGGGCGATGGCTACACCTTC
j_gene: TRBJ1-2
abundance: few
d_gene: NA
v_gene: TRBV6-1

CDR3aa: CASSLQGASNQPQHF
CDR3nt: TGTGCCAGCAGCCTACAGGGGGCTAGCAATCAGCCCCAGCATTTT
j_gene: TRBJ1-5
abundance: few
d_gene: TRBD1
v_gene: TRBV6-5

CDR3aa: CASSEQGYGYTF
CDR3nt: TGTGCCAGCAGCGAACAGGGCTATGGCTACACCTTC
j_gene: TRBJ1-2
abundance: once
d_gene: NA
v_gene: TRBV5-8

CDR3aa: CASSPHREDEQFF
CDR3nt: TGTGCCAGCTCCCCCCACAGGGAAGATGAGCAGTTCTTC
j_gene: TRBJ2-1
abundance: NA
d_gene: NA
v_gene: TRBV18

CDR3aa: CASSPQTGALRTGELFF
CDR3nt: TGTGCCAGCAGCCCGCAGACAGGGGCTTTGAGAACCGGGGAGCTGTTTTTT
j_gene: TRBJ2-2
abundance: NA
d_gene: TRBD1
v_gene: TRBV7-2

CDR3aa: CASSLVFGVGGNTIYF
CDR3nt: TGTGCCAGCAGCTTAGTCTTTGGGGTGGGTGGAAACACCATATATTTT
j_gene: TRBJ1-3
abundance: NA
d_gene: NA
v_gene: TRBV7-8

CDR3aa: CASSLVAGTIPYEQYF
CDR3nt: TGTGCCAGCAGCTTAGTTGCAGGGACTATACCCTACGAGCAGTACTTC
j_gene: TRBJ2-7
abundance: once
d_gene: TRBD2
v_gene: TRBV7-2

CDR3aa: CASRVGQEGQPQHF
CDR3nt: TGTGCCAGTAGGGTCGGGCAGGAGGGCCAGCCCCAGCATTTT
j_gene: TRBJ1-5
abundance: NA
d_gene: NA
v_gene: TRBV19

CDR3aa: CASSQGTDQPQHF
CDR3nt: TGTGCCAGCAGCCAAGGTACAGATCAGCCCCAGCATTTT
j_gene: TRBJ1-5
abundance: NA
d_gene: NA
v_gene: TRBV4-2

CDR3aa: CASSLNYGQGGNEQFF
CDR3nt: TGTGCCAGCAGCTTAAATTATGGACAGGGGGGCAATGAGCAGTTCTTC
j_gene: TRBJ2-1
abundance: NA
d_gene: TRBD1
v_gene: TRBV7-3

CDR3aa: CASSMARGRHIPNEQFF
CDR3nt: TGTGCCAGTAGTATGGCACGGGGGAGGCACATTCCCAATGAGCAGTTCTTC
j_gene: TRBJ2-1
abundance: NA
d_gene: NA
v_gene: TRBV19